This T cell receptor (beta chain) was observed in a study of shared clonotypes between healthy human individuals. Study findings and constraints: Some naive CD4 clonotypes, roughly 4.7%, turned up in common across several donors.

Regarding this clone: Its antigen is as yet unknown.

Germline V gene data show CDR1 as SGHDN and CDR2 as FVKESK. V was pared by 4 bases and J by 0 bases, with 5 bases of the junction left unmatched. The CDR3 has 17 residues. Investigators divided CD4+ cells into CD45RA+ naive and CD45RA-negative memory subsets. Once extracted for a subset, genomic DNA was divided evenly among several immunoSEQ plates. Each replicate PCR on the sorted subsets used about 0.2 ug DNA (around 30,000 T cell genomes). TCRdb's table, derived via immunoSEQ multiplex PCR, lists solely in-frame clones and lacks some. Of about 2,500,000 clones listed, 90% to 95% are singletons. V gene TRBV14 combines with J gene TRBJ2-1; 11 bases map to TRBD2. Material for sequencing was naive CD4+ T cells sorted from blood. Subset reported: CD45RA+ positively selected. This receptor was taken from a man aged 18 to 30 in good health. Here the CDR3 DNA reads TGTGCCAGCAGCCTACTAGCGGGGGCGAGCTCCTACAATGAGCAGTTCTTC. Translating it yields CASSLLAGASSYNEQFF.